This T cell receptor beta chain was observed in a study of shared clonotypes between healthy human individuals. Study findings and constraints: Relative to clonotypes present in all four donors, those not shared had lower generation probabilities.

Deep-level settings were used for running the assay. The protocol was immunoSEQ multiplex PCR, while the TCRdb copy is restricted to in-frame clones and leaves out a portion. Of roughly 2,000,000 clones in the sample, around 93% were seen once. The CDR3 consists of 14 residues. Germline assignment: CDR1 LGHNT and CDR2 FRNRAP. Trimming removed 6 bases at V and 0 bases at J, with 12 bases between. As defined, naive CD8 cells were CD45RO-negative and positively selected for CCR7, with terminally differentiated effector memory CD45RA+ cells excluded. Those who donated, Caucasian adults without exception, all lived in Nashville, Tennessee. Remarks on this clone: Its target is unknown.

The material sequenced was naive CD8+ T cells from PBMCs. The chain carries TRBV12-5 and TRBJ2-7; no clear D gene. The TCR was taken from a man between 18 and 35 years old in good health. Some clones in this sample may be carry-over from other donors' samples. The DNA of the CDR3 is TGTGCTAGTGGGTCGACGGAAAGCTCCTACGAGCAGTACTTC. Encoded protein: CASGSTESSYEQYF.